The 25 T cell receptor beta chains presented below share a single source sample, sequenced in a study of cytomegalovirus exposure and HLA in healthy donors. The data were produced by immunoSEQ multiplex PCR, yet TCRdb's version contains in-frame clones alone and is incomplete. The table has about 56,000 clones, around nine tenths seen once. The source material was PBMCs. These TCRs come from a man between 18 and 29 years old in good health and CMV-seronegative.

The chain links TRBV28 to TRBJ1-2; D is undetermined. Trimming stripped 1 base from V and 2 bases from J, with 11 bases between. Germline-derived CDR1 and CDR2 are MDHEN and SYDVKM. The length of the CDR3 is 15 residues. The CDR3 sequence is CASSLSYNLNYGYTF. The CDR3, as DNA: TGTGCCAGCAGTTTATCTTACAACCTCAACTATGGCTACACCTTC.

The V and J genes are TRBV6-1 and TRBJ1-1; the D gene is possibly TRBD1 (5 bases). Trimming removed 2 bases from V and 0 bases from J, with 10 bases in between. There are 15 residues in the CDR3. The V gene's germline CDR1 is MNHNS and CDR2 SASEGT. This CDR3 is CASSEFQGMNTEAFF. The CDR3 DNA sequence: TGTGCCAGCAGTGAATTTCAGGGCATGAACACTGAAGCTTTCTTT.

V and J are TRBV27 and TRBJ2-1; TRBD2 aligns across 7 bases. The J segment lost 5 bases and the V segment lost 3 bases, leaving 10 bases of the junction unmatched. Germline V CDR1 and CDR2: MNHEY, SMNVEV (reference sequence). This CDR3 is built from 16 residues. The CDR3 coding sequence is TGTGCCAGCAGTTTCCAGGGCGGGAGTGGCCACAATGAGCAGTTCTTC. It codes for CASSFQGGSGHNEQFF.

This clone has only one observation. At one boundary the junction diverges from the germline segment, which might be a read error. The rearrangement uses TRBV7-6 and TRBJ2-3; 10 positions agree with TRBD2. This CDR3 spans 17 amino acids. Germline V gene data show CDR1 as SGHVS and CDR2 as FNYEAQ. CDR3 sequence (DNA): TGTGCCAGCAGATTAGGGCCGCTAGCGGGAGTCGCAGATACGCAGTATTTT. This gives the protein CASRLGPLAGVADTQYF.

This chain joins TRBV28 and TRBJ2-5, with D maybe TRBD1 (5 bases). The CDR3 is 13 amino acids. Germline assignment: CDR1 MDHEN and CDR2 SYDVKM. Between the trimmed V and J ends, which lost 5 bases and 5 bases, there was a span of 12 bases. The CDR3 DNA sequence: TGTGCCAGCAGTGTCAGGGTGGGGGAGACCCAGTACTTC. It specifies CASSVRVGETQYF. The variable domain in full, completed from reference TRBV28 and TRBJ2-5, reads DVKVTQSSRYLVKRTGEKVFLECVQDMDHENMFWYRQDPGLGLRLIYFSYDVKMKEKGDIPEGYSVSREKKERFSLILESASTNQTSMYLCASSVRVGETQYFGPGTRLLVL.

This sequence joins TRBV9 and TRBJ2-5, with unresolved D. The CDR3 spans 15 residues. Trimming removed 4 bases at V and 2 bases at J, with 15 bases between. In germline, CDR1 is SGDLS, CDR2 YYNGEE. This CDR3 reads CASSPVQAFQETQYF. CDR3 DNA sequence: TGTGCCAGCAGCCCCGTTCAGGCGTTTCAAGAGACCCAGTACTTC.

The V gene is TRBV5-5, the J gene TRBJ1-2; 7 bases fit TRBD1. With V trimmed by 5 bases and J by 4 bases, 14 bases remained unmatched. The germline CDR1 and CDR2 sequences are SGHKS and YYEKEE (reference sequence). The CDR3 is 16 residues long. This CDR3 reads CASRTGTDYSFYGYTF. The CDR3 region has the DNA TGTGCCAGCAGGACCGGGACAGACTACTCCTTCTATGGCTACACCTTC.

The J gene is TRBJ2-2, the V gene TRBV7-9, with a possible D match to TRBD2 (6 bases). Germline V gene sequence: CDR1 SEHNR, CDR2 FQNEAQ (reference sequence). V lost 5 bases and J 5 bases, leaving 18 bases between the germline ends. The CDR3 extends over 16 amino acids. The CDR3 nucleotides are TGTGCCAGCAGCCCCGGCGGGGCGGGTGGTACCGGGGAGCTGTTTTTT. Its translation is CASSPGGAGGTGELFF.

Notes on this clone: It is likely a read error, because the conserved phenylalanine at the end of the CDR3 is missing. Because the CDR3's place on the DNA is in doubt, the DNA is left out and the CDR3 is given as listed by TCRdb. The CDR3 sequence is CSAVAGSIQI. This chain uses TRBV20-1 with TRBJ2-7; the table calls TRBD2, which could not be checked here. The CDR3 extends over 10 residues, inclusive of both ends. Germline loops: CDR1 DFQATT, CDR2 SNEGSKA (reference sequence).

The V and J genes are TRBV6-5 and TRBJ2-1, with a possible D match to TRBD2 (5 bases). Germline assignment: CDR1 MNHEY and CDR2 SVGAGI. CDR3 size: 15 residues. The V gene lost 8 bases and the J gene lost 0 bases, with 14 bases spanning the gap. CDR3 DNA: TGTGCCAGCGCTCTGGGAGTGAGCTCCTACAATGAGCAGTTCTTC. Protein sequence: CASALGVSSYNEQFF.

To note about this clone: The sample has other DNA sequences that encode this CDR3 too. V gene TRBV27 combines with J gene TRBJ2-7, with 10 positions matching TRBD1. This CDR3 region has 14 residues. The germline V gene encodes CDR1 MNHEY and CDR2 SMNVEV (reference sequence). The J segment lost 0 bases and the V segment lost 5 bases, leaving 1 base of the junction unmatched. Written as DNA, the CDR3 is TGTGCCAGCAGTCGGACAGGGGGCTCCTACGAGCAGTACTTC. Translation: CASSRTGGSYEQYF.

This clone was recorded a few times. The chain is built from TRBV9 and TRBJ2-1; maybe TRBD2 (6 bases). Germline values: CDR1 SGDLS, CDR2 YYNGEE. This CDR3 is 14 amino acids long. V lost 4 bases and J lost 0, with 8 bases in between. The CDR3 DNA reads TGTGCCAGCAGCCCCGGGGGCTCCTACAATGAGCAGTTCTTC. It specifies CASSPGGSYNEQFF.

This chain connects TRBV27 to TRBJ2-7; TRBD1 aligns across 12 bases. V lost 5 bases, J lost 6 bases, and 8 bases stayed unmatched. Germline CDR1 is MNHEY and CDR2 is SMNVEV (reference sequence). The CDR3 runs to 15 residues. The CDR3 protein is CASSAPGQGATEQYF. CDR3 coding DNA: TGTGCCAGCAGTGCACCGGGACAGGGGGCGACCGAGCAGTACTTC.

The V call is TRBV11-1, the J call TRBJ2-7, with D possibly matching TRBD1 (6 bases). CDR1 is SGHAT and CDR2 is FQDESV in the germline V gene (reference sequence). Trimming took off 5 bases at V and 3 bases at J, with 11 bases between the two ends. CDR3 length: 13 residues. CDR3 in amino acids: CASSPDRFYEQYF. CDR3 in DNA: TGTGCCAGCAGCCCCGACAGGTTCTACGAGCAGTACTTC.

This CDR3 is CASSSPEWATQYF. The CDR3 nucleotides read TGTGCCAGCAGTTCCCCCGAGTGGGCTACGCAGTATTTT. The chain combines TRBV28 with TRBJ2-3; D gene ambiguous. The length of the CDR3 is 13 residues. Trimming removed 4 bases from V and 8 bases from J, with 13 bases in between. CDR1 MDHEN and CDR2 SYDVKM come from the germline V gene.

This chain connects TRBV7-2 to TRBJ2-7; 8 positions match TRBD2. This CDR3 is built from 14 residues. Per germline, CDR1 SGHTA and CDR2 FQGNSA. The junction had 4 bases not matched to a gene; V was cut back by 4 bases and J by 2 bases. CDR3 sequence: CASSYTSGPYEQYF. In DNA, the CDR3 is TGTGCCAGCAGCTATACTAGCGGTCCCTACGAGCAGTACTTC.

Written as DNA, the CDR3 is TGTGCCAGCAGCTTGCCAGAGAACACTGAAGCTTTCTTT. Its protein is CASSLPENTEAFF. The chain has TRBV5-4 and TRBJ1-1; no reliable D call. Between the trimmed V and J ends, which lost 1 base and 1 base, there was a span of 5 bases. CDR1 is SGHNT, CDR2 YYREEE, per germline (reference sequence). This CDR3 spans 13 amino acids.

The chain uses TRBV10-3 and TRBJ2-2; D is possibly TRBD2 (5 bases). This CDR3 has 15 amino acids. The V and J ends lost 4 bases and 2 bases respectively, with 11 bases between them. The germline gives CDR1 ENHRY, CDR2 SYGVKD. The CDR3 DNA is TGTGCCATCAGTGCTCGGGGAGATAACACCGGGGAGCTGTTTTTT. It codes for CAISARGDNTGELFF.

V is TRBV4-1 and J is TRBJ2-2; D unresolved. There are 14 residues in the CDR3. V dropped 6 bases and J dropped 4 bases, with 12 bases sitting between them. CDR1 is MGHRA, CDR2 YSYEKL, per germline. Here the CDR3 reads CASSFTFPTGELFF. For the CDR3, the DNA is TGCGCCAGCAGTTTCACATTTCCCACCGGGGAGCTGTTTTTT.

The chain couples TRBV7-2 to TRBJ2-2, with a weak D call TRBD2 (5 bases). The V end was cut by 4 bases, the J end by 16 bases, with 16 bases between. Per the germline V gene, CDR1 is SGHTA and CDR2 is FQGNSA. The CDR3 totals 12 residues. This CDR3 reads CASSSDGWETFF. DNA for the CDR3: TGTGCCAGCAGCTCCGACGGCTGGGAGACGTTTTTT.

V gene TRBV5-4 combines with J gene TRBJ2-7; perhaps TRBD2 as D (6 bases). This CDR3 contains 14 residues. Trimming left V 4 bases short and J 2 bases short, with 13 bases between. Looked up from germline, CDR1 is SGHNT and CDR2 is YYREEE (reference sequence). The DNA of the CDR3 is TGTGCCAGCAGCCCGGGACTTACTCCCTACGAGCAGTACTTC. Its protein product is CASSPGLTPYEQYF.

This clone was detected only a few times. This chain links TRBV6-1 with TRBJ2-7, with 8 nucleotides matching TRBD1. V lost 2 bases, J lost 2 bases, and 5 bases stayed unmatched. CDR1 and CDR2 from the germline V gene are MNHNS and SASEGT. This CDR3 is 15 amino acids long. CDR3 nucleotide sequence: TGTGCCAGCAGTGAATTTTGGACAGGGACCTACGAGCAGTACTTC. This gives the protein CASSEFWTGTYEQYF.

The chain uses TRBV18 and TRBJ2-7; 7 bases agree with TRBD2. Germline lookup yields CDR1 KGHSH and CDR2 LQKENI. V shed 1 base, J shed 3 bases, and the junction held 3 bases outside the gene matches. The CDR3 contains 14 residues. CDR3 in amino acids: CASSPRPSGYEQYF. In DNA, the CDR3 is TGTGCCAGCTCACCACGGCCTAGCGGCTACGAGCAGTACTTC.

CDR3 bases: TGTGCCAGCCAGCGGAGCTCCTACAATGAGCAGTTCTTC. This translates into CASQRSSYNEQFF. The chain employs TRBV6-5 and TRBJ2-1; possible D gene TRBD2, 5 bases. From germline, CDR1 is MNHEY and CDR2 SVGAGI. V was cut by 8 bases and J by 0 bases, with 8 bases left in between. This CDR3 has 13 amino acids.

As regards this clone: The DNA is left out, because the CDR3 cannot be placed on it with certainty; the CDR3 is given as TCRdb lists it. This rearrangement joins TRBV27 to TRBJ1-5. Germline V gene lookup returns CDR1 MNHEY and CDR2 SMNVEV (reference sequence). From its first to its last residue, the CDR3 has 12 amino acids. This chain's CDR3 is CASSSSGGPQHF.